A single sample gave rise to the 24 T cell receptor beta chains below, sequenced in a study of vaccination and CD4 T cells after COVID-19. The antigens for these receptors are not known. Treatment noted: approximately nine-day PBMC culture with coronavirus spike peptide pools or control peptides (ViraFEST assay). The assay that was used to sequence DNA from cultured CD4+ T cells was the Oncomine TCR Beta short-read assay. One entry per CDR3 protein results from TCRdb running MiXCR on the PCR reads. The table lists approximately 14,000 distinct CDR3 sequences, over 55% of them singletons. Sequencing was done on a sample of CD4+ T cells from blood, cultured in vitro. Receptors originate from a human donor who had recovered from COVID-19.

Only a few counts were recorded for this clonotype. The chain has TRBV20-1 and TRBJ1-6; D might be TRBD1 (5 bases). Germline assignment: CDR1 DFQATT and CDR2 SNEGSKA (reference sequence). With 1 base removed from V and 7 bases from J, the gap between germline ends came to 8 bases. The length of the CDR3 is 13 residues. CDR3 in amino acids: CSARGGSNSPLHF. The CDR3 nucleotides read TGCAGTGCTAGAGGGGGCAGCAATTCACCCCTCCACTTT.

This clonotype was seen a handful of times. The rearrangement links TRBV7-6 to TRBJ1-3; no firm D call. Trimming left V 0 bases short and J 0 bases short, with 9 bases between. The germline V gene has CDR1 SGHVS and CDR2 FNYEAQ. This CDR3 has 16 amino acids. The DNA of the CDR3 is TGTGCCAGCAGCTTAGCGTCAGGCCTCTCTGGAAACACCATATATTTT. This translates into CASSLASGLSGNTIYF. Variable domain in full (rest from reference TRBV7-6 and TRBJ1-3): GAGVSQSPRYKVTKRGQDVALRCDPISGHVSLYWYRQALGQGPEFLTYFNYEAQQDKSGLPNDRFSAERPEGSISTLTIQRTEQRDSAMYRCASSLASGLSGNTIYFGEGSWLTVV.

V is TRBV15 and J is TRBJ2-1; D unresolved. This CDR3 contains 14 residues. Germline V CDR1 and CDR2: LNHNV, YYDKDF (reference sequence). V was shortened by 0 bases and J by 9 bases, with 12 bases between the two germline ends. CDR3 loop: CATSRDASLGEQFF. DNA for the CDR3: TGTGCCACCAGCAGAGATGCTTCTTTGGGTGAGCAGTTCTTC.

J is TRBJ1-2 and V is TRBV2; no firm D call. The CDR3 runs 13 residues. V lost 6 bases to trimming and J lost 4 bases, with 12 bases between them. Germline CDR1 reads SNHLY; CDR2 reads FYNNEI. The CDR3 sequence: CASRVTEFYGYTF. CDR3 nucleotide sequence: TGTGCCAGCAGAGTCACGGAATTCTATGGCTACACCTTC.

The chain carries TRBV27 and TRBJ1-5, with TRBD1 matching over 8 bases. CDR1 is MNHEY, CDR2 SMNVEV, per germline (reference sequence). Trimming took 6 bases from V and 3 from J; bases not matched to a gene: 7. This CDR3 contains 15 residues. For the CDR3, the DNA is TGTGCCAGCAGATCGGGACAGGTCAACAATCAGCCCCAGCATTTT. Amino acids: CASRSGQVNNQPQHF.

This chain connects TRBV20-1 to TRBJ1-2; TRBD1 matches 9 bases. V was pared by 6 bases and J by 4 bases, with 9 bases of the junction left unmatched. The CDR3 covers 14 residues. From germline, CDR1 is DFQATT and CDR2 SNEGSKA (reference sequence). CDR3 in amino acids: CSAPDRGFAYGYTF. The CDR3, as DNA: TGCAGTGCACCGGACAGGGGTTTTGCCTATGGCTACACCTTC.

This chain links TRBV6-5 with TRBJ2-4, with D uncertain. The CDR3 spans 16 residues. Germline values: CDR1 MNHEY, CDR2 SVGAGI. V shed 2 bases and J shed 0 bases, with 11 bases lying between them. Written as DNA, the CDR3 is TGTGCCAGCAGTTACGGGCCGAATCTAGCCAAAAACATTCAGTACTTC. Translation: CASSYGPNLAKNIQYF.

The chain combines TRBV6-1 with TRBJ2-7; 7 bases match TRBD1. CDR3 size: 15 residues. Germline lookup yields CDR1 MNHNS and CDR2 SASEGT. The V segment lost 5 bases and the J segment 4 bases; nucleotides outside the gene matches: 11. The CDR3 bases are TGTGCCAGCAGTCTATATAGGGGGCCTGGTTACGAGCAGTACTTC. As protein: CASSLYRGPGYEQYF.

The rearrangement links TRBV7-8 to TRBJ2-1, with D possibly TRBD2 on 5 matching bases. Germline values: CDR1 SGHVS, CDR2 FQNEAQ. CDR3 length equals 18 residues. Trimming pared 1 base from V and 0 bases from J, leaving 16 bases between. For the CDR3, the DNA is TGTGCCAGCAGCTTAGTTCGGGCTAGCCGGACCTCCTACAATGAGCAGTTCTTC. Amino acids: CASSLVRASRTSYNEQFF. The full variable domain, in which reference TRBV7-8 and TRBJ2-1 provide the parts outside the CDR3, is GAGVSQSPRYKVAKRGQDVALRCDPISGHVSLFWYQQALGQGPEFLTYFQNEAQLDKSGLPSDRFFAERPEGSVSTLKIQRTQQEDSAVYLCASSLVRASRTSYNEQFFGPGTRLTVL.

V gene TRBV20-1 combines with J gene TRBJ2-3; possibly TRBD1 or TRBD2 for D (5 bases each). Trimming removed 5 bases from V and 7 bases from J, with 16 bases in between. Germline CDR1 DFQATT, CDR2 SNEGSKA (reference sequence). The CDR3 consists of 13 residues. In nucleotides, the CDR3 is TGCAGTGCTCCCAGGGACGGTCTAAATACGCAGTATTTT. Translated: CSAPRDGLNTQYF.

This clonotype showed up just a few times. This sequence joins TRBV7-2 and TRBJ2-2; D might be TRBD2 (5 bases). CDR1 SGHTA and CDR2 FQGNSA come from the germline V gene. The CDR3 totals 14 residues. Deletions cut 1 base from V and 4 bases from J, with 7 bases between. Here the CDR3 reads CASSLVSGTGELFF. In DNA, the CDR3 is TGTGCCAGCAGCTTAGTGAGCGGCACCGGGGAGCTGTTTTTT.

CDR3 bases: TGCAGTGCTCTGGACCCCGGGGGTACTGAAGCTTTCTTT. This codes for CSALDPGGTEAFF. The chain combines TRBV20-1 with TRBJ1-1; possibly TRBD1 for D (5 bases). The germline V gene has CDR1 DFQATT and CDR2 SNEGSKA (reference sequence). With 5 bases removed from V and 5 bases from J, the gap between germline ends came to 15 bases. This CDR3 has 13 residues.

The genes are TRBV7-2 and TRBJ2-5, with a tentative D call TRBD2 (5 bases). This CDR3 comprises 17 residues. Trimming cost V 0 bases and J 5 bases, with 19 bases left between them. The germline gives CDR1 SGHTA, CDR2 FQGNSA. CDR3 coding DNA: TGTGCCAGCAGCTTAGCGCCCAGCCCCCCCGGGGAGGAGACCCAGTACTTC. Translated: CASSLAPSPPGEETQYF.

The chain couples TRBV2 to TRBJ2-2, with no clear D. This CDR3 contains 14 residues. CDR1 and CDR2 from the germline V gene are SNHLY and FYNNEI. V was trimmed by 2 bases and J by 7 bases, leaving 11 bases between them. CDR3 sequence: CASSELRYDGELFF. In DNA form, the CDR3 reads TGTGCCAGCAGTGAACTGCGGTATGACGGGGAGCTGTTTTTT.

This chain joins TRBV23-1 and TRBJ2-3, with a weak D call TRBD2 (6 bases). Being an ORF, TRBV23-1 has a function that is uncertain. CDR3 length: 17 residues. V was cut by 4 bases and J by 1 base, with 18 bases left in between. The CDR3 DNA sequence: TGCGCCAGCAGTCGCCCCAGTGGGGAGGAATGCACAGATACGCAGTATTTT. Protein sequence: CASSRPSGEECTDTQYF.

V and J are TRBV24-1 and TRBJ2-2, with TRBD1 matching 8 bases. The CDR3 consists of 16 residues. V shed 4 bases, J shed 1 base, and the junction held 4 bases outside the gene matches. CDR1 KGHDR and CDR2 SFDVKD come from the germline V gene. CDR3 region: CATSDYDRGNTGELFF. Written as DNA, the CDR3 is TGTGCCACCAGTGACTACGACAGGGGGAACACCGGGGAGCTGTTTTTT.

The chain recombines TRBV7-9 with TRBJ2-2; D might be TRBD2 (5 bases). The CDR3 has 20 residues. The germline V gene has CDR1 SEHNR and CDR2 FQNEAQ (reference sequence). The germline V and J ends were trimmed by 7 bases and 0 bases, with 27 bases remaining between them. This CDR3 reads CASNLLRARYQRPNTGELFF. CDR3 in DNA: TGTGCCAGCAACCTCTTGAGGGCGAGGTACCAAAGACCGAACACCGGGGAGCTGTTTTTT.

The V and J genes are TRBV20-1 and TRBJ1-1, with D perhaps matching TRBD1 (5 bases). V was shortened by 1 base and J by 5 bases, with 14 bases between the two germline ends. Looked up from germline, CDR1 is DFQATT and CDR2 is SNEGSKA (reference sequence). This CDR3 region has 14 residues. The CDR3, as DNA: TGCAGTGCTAGAGCCGGCAGGGTATGGACTGAAGCTTTCTTT. This sequence encodes CSARAGRVWTEAFF.

The V call is TRBV6-1, the J call TRBJ1-2, with a weak D call TRBD1 (6 bases). V lost 6 bases and J lost 6, with 14 bases in between. CDR3 length: 13 residues. The germline V gene encodes CDR1 MNHNS and CDR2 SASEGT. The DNA of the CDR3 is TGTGCCAGCAGCGTACAGGGCCTAGATGGCTACACCTTC. This encodes CASSVQGLDGYTF.

The rearrangement uses TRBV24-1 and TRBJ2-3; TRBD1 might be the D (6 bases). The CDR3 is made up of 13 amino acids. CDR1 is KGHDR and CDR2 is SFDVKD in the germline V gene. Between the trimmed V and J ends, which lost 9 bases and 3 bases, there was a span of 12 bases. CDR3 coding DNA: TGTGCCACCGGGCAGGGGAGTACAGATACGCAGTATTTT. It is translated as CATGQGSTDTQYF.

The V gene is TRBV19, the J gene TRBJ2-7, with D perhaps TRBD2 (5 bases). Germline values: CDR1 LNHDA, CDR2 SQIVND (reference sequence). The CDR3 sequence is 12 residues long. Trimming took 7 bases from V and 3 from J, leaving 10 bases between them. Here the CDR3 reads CASKRAGYEQYF. The CDR3 DNA sequence: TGTGCCAGTAAGAGGGCAGGCTACGAGCAGTACTTC.

The chain couples TRBV27 to TRBJ1-5; 9 nucleotides line up with TRBD1. CDR1 is MNHEY, CDR2 SMNVEV, per germline (reference sequence). The CDR3 sequence is 15 residues long. The V gene end was trimmed by 0 bases and the J gene end by 6 bases; junction bases not matched to a gene: 3. In DNA, the CDR3 is TGTGCCAGCAGTTTATCCTACAGGGGGCTTCAGCCCCAGCATTTT. Its translation is CASSLSYRGLQPQHF.

The chain recombines TRBV7-6 with TRBJ1-3; no clear D gene. The V gene's germline CDR1 is SGHVS and CDR2 FNYEAQ. V was cut by 5 bases and J by 2 bases, with 7 bases left in between. The CDR3 length is 13 residues. The CDR3 region is CASSRLAGNTIYF. Here the CDR3 DNA reads TGTGCCAGCAGCCGGCTGGCTGGAAACACCATATATTTT. Supplemented by reference TRBV7-6 and TRBJ1-3, the full variable domain reads GAGVSQSPRYKVTKRGQDVALRCDPISGHVSLYWYRQALGQGPEFLTYFNYEAQQDKSGLPNDRFSAERPEGSISTLTIQRTEQRDSAMYRCASSRLAGNTIYFGEGSWLTVV.

The rearrangement links TRBV20-1 to TRBJ2-3; no firm D call. This CDR3 has 15 amino acids. The germline CDR1 and CDR2 sequences are DFQATT and SNEGSKA (reference sequence). The V end was cut by 0 bases, the J end by 2 bases, with 12 bases between. The CDR3 loop reads CSARDRLVFTDTQYF. The CDR3 DNA is TGCAGTGCTAGAGATCGGCTAGTCTTCACAGATACGCAGTATTTT.